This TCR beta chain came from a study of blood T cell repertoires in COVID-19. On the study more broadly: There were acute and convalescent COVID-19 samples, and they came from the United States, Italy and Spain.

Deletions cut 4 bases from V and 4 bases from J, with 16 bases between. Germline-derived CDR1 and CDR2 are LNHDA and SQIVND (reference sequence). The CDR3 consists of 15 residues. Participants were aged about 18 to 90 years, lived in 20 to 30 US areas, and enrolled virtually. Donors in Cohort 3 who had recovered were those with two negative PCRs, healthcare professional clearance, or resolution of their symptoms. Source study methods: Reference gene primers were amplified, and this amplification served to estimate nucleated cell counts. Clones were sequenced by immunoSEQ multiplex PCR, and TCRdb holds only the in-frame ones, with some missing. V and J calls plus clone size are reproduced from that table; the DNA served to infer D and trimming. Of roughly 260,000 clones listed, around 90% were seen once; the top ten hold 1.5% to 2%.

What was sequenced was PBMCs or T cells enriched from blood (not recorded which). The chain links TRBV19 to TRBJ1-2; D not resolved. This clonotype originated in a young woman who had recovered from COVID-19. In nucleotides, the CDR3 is TGTGCCAGTAGTAATTCAACGCGGGCTGGCTATGGCTACACCTTC. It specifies CASSNSTRAGYGYTF.